Each of the 21 T cell receptor beta chains below was sequenced from the same sample in a study of naive and memory T cell subsets. General study points: Possibly reflecting memory cells re-expressing CD45RA, a few larger clonotypes occurred in naive repertoires, especially CD8.

Their cognate antigens are unknown. Both TRBC1 and TRBC2 were covered by a beta constant-region primer of two equimolar oligonucleotides. The ligated cDNA underwent four PCR rounds using SP2 and nested alpha and beta constant-region primers. A single record per CDR3 protein comes from TCRdb applying MiXCR to the UMI-ligation and nested PCR reads. The table lists 98,000 or so distinct CDR3 sequences, about 10% of them singletons. Sequences were obtained from naive CD4+ T cells from blood. All receptors come from a human donor in good health.

The chain has TRBV7-8 and TRBJ2-6, with D possibly matching TRBD2 (5 bases). Germline V CDR1 and CDR2: SGHVS, FQNEAQ. This CDR3 region has 15 residues. Trimming took off 4 bases at V and 8 bases at J, with 15 bases between the two ends. The CDR3, as DNA: TGTGCCAGCAGCTGGAACCGCGGGTCCTCCAACGTCCTGACTTTC. This translates into CASSWNRGSSNVLTF.

This clonotype was seen more than once but under ten times. The chain has TRBV7-2 and TRBJ2-2; D is undetermined. Deletions cut 5 bases from V and 6 bases from J, with 19 bases between. CDR3 length equals 16 residues. The germline CDR1 and CDR2 sequences are SGHTA and FQGNSA. In DNA, the CDR3 is TGTGCCAGCAGCCCCCGTAGGGTCTTGGGCCCCGGGGAGCTGTTTTTT. Amino acid sequence: CASSPRRVLGPGELFF. The whole variable domain, remainder taken from reference TRBV7-2 and TRBJ2-2, is GAGVSQSPSNKVTEKGKDVELRCDPISGHTALYWYRQSLGQGLEFLIYFQGNSAPDKSGLPSDRFSAERTGGSVSTLTIQRTQQEDSAVYLCASSPRRVLGPGELFFGEGSRLTVL.

The sample holds many counts of this clonotype. The chain employs TRBV5-4 and TRBJ2-1, with TRBD2 identical over 8 bases. The length of the CDR3 is 16 residues. Unmatched junction bases numbered 8, after V lost 3 bases and J lost 3 bases. Germline CDR1 and CDR2: SGHNT and YYREEE (reference sequence). In nucleotides, the CDR3 is TGTGCCAGCAGCTCCAGGACTAGCTCAGTCTACAATGAGCAGTTCTTC. Translating gives CASSSRTSSVYNEQFF.

There are many counts of this clonotype. This chain joins TRBV12-3 or TRBV12-4 and TRBJ2-3; 7 nucleotides align to TRBD2. Unmatched junction bases numbered 0, after V lost 6 bases and J lost 0 bases. The CDR3 has 13 residues. CDR3 amino acids: CASRTSSTDTQYF. DNA for the CDR3: TGTGCCAGCAGGACTAGCAGCACAGATACGCAGTATTTT.

The table lists this clonotype with a few counts. The chain couples TRBV28 to TRBJ1-2, with D uncertain. This CDR3 comprises 11 residues. Trimming pared 2 bases from V and 7 bases from J, leaving 5 bases between. The V gene's germline CDR1 is MDHEN and CDR2 SYDVKM. The chain's CDR3 is CASSLLTGYTF. The CDR3 bases are TGTGCCAGCAGTTTACTGACTGGCTACACCTTC.

This clonotype has a handful of counts. V and J are TRBV4-2 and TRBJ2-5; 8 nucleotides agree with TRBD2. The CDR3 has 17 amino acids. Germline CDR1 reads LGHNA; CDR2 reads YNFKEQ. The V and J ends lost 1 base and 5 bases, in that order; junction bases with no gene match: 12. The DNA of the CDR3 is TGTGCCAGCAGCCAAGTAGGACGGGGGGGCGATCGCGAGACCCAGTACTTC. It translates to CASSQVGRGGDRETQYF.

The table lists this clonotype with many counts. This chain connects TRBV7-1 to TRBJ2-3, with 7 bases identical to TRBD2. Being an ORF, TRBV7-1 has a function that is uncertain. CDR3 length: 19 residues. With 3 bases clipped from V and 0 bases from J, the junction kept 15 bases outside the gene matches. As DNA, the CDR3 is TGTGCCAGCAGCTCCCGCGGCAGCGCTCTAGCGGAAAGCACAGATACGCAGTATTTT. It encodes CASSSRGSALAESTDTQYF.

This chain links TRBV15 with TRBJ2-2; 8 nucleotides agree with TRBD1. The germline CDR1 and CDR2 sequences are LNHNV and YYDKDF (reference sequence). V lost 1 base, J lost 5 bases, and 12 bases stayed unmatched. This CDR3 is 18 amino acids long. This CDR3 reads CATSRAGQGAFGTGELFF. CDR3 in DNA: TGTGCCACCAGCAGAGCTGGGCAGGGGGCTTTTGGGACCGGGGAGCTGTTTTTT.

This clonotype was observed a few times. V usage is TRBV6-1 and J usage is TRBJ2-2; D is unresolved. CDR3 length: 14 amino acids. Trimming took 3 bases from V and 6 from J, leaving 11 bases between them. From germline, CDR1 is MNHNS and CDR2 SASEGT. The CDR3 DNA sequence: TGTGCCAGCAGTGACCAACTTTCGGCCGGGGAGCTGTTTTTT. Translated, it gives CASSDQLSAGELFF.

The rearrangement joins TRBV5-5 to TRBJ2-3; 9 positions match TRBD2. This CDR3 region has 15 residues. The germline V gene has CDR1 SGHKS and CDR2 YYEKEE (reference sequence). The ends lost 0 bases at V and 7 bases at J; junction bases unmatched: 6. CDR3 in DNA: TGTGCCAGCAGCTTGGGACTAGCGGTAGGGTATACGCAGTATTTT. Residues: CASSLGLAVGYTQYF.

There are many counts of this clonotype. The chain recombines TRBV5-4 with TRBJ2-7; 12 nucleotides agree with TRBD2. Germline assignment: CDR1 SGHNT and CDR2 YYREEE (reference sequence). The J segment lost 5 bases and the V segment lost 4 bases, leaving 7 bases of the junction unmatched. The CDR3 runs to 15 residues. The CDR3 DNA is TGTGCCAGCAGCCCAGGACTAGCGGGAAACAACGAGCAGTACTTC. It codes for CASSPGLAGNNEQYF.

This clonotype occurred a few times. The V gene is TRBV14, the J gene TRBJ1-2; D may be TRBD1 (5 bases). Germline-derived CDR1 and CDR2 are SGHDN and FVKESK. The CDR3 covers 14 residues. V dropped 4 bases and J dropped 0 bases, with 9 bases sitting between them. The CDR3 coding sequence is TGTGCCAGCAGCCGATTGACAGCTAACTATGGCTACACCTTC. Translating gives CASSRLTANYGYTF.

This clonotype was observed at least ten times. The rearrangement links TRBV12-3 or TRBV12-4 to TRBJ1-5; D is unclear. CDR3 length equals 12 residues. Between the trimmed V and J ends, which lost 6 bases and 7 bases, there was a span of 10 bases. DNA of the CDR3: TGTGCCAGCAGCCCTCGCGAACAGCCCCAGCATTTT. Encoded protein: CASSPREQPQHF.

This clonotype was observed at least ten times. J is TRBJ2-5 and V is TRBV29-1; the D is unclear. The V gene's germline CDR1 is SQVTM and CDR2 ANQGSEA. The CDR3 sequence is 12 residues long. The V end lost 1 base, the J end lost 5 bases, and 8 bases lay between the germline ends. The CDR3 nucleotides read TGCAGCGTTGAAGGAGGCGCGGAGACCCAGTACTTC. It yields the protein CSVEGGAETQYF. Full variable domain (outside the CDR3, taken from reference TRBV29-1 and TRBJ2-5): SAVISQKPSRDICQRGTSLTIQCQVDSQVTMMFWYRQQPGQSLTLIATANQGSEATYESGFVIDKFPISRPNLTFSTLTVSNMSPEDSSIYLCSVEGGAETQYFGPGTRLLVL.

This clonotype was detected a few times. The rearrangement uses TRBV30 and TRBJ2-2; no clear D gene. V was clipped by 5 bases and J by 4 bases, with 8 bases between them. Germline CDR1 reads GTSNPN; CDR2 reads SVGIG (reference sequence). CDR3 length equals 12 residues. The CDR3 DNA sequence: TGTGCCTGGGGCAGGCGCACCGGGGAGCTGTTTTTT. It yields the protein CAWGRRTGELFF.

This clonotype has a handful of counts. This sequence joins TRBV6-6 and TRBJ1-2, with D uncertain. V lost 4 bases and J 9 bases, leaving 9 bases between the germline ends. Per the germline V gene, CDR1 is MNHNY and CDR2 is SVGAGI (reference sequence). CDR3 length: 11 residues. Here the CDR3 reads CASSSTLSYTF. The CDR3 nucleotides are TGTGCCAGCAGTTCGACGCTCAGCTACACCTTC.

V gene TRBV19 combines with J gene TRBJ1-4; unclear D gene. V lost 4 bases and J 7 bases, leaving 13 bases between the germline ends. The CDR3 consists of 14 residues. From germline, CDR1 is LNHDA and CDR2 SQIVND (reference sequence). As DNA, the CDR3 is TGTGCCAGTAGTAAACGGACCACGGGTGAAAAACTGTTTTTT. Encoded protein: CASSKRTTGEKLFF.

V gene TRBV18 combines with J gene TRBJ2-7; no definite D call. Germline CDR1 and CDR2: KGHSH and LQKENI. The CDR3 is 14 residues long. V lost 5 bases, J lost 5 bases, and 16 bases lay in between. CDR3 bases: TGTGCCAGCTCAAATCCAACCCTGAGGAACGAGCAGTACTTC. It is translated as CASSNPTLRNEQYF.

The rearrangement links TRBV20-1 to TRBJ1-1, with 10 positions matching TRBD1. From germline, CDR1 is DFQATT and CDR2 SNEGSKA (reference sequence). V trimming: 6 bases; J trimming: 4 bases; junction bases outside the gene matches: 8. The CDR3 extends over 14 amino acids. The CDR3 protein is CSAGDRGKSTEAFF. DNA of the CDR3: TGCAGTGCAGGGGACAGGGGTAAGAGCACTGAAGCTTTCTTT.

This clonotype has a count of ten or more. This chain joins TRBV6-5 and TRBJ2-5; D is unresolved. From germline, CDR1 is MNHEY and CDR2 SVGAGI. Trimming removed 6 bases at V and 2 bases at J, with 13 bases between. This CDR3 is built from 14 residues. CDR3 DNA sequence: TGTGCCAGCAGACCGACGTCCAGGCAAGAGACCCAGTACTTC. Translated: CASRPTSRQETQYF.

This clonotype has at least ten counts. CDR3 in DNA: TGCGCCAGCAGATCCACGCCCCACGAGCAGTACTTC. It codes for CASRSTPHEQYF. The chain joins TRBV5-1 to TRBJ2-7; no clear D gene. V lost 5 bases, J lost 5 bases, and 11 bases lay in between. CDR1 and CDR2 from the germline V gene are SGHRS and YFSETQ. The CDR3 consists of 12 residues.